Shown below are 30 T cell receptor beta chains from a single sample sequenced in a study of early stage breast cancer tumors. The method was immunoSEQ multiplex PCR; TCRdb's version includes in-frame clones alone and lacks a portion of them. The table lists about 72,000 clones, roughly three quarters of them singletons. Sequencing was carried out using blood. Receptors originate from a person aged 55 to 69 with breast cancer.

The DNA of the CDR3 is TGTGCCAGCAGTCGGCCCGCTAGCGGGGGAGAGACCCAGTACTTC. It yields the protein CASSRPASGGETQYF. This chain links TRBV6-6 with TRBJ2-5, with TRBD2 identical over 10 bases. This CDR3 region has 15 residues. With V trimmed by 5 bases and J by 4 bases, 7 bases remained unmatched. Germline CDR1 and CDR2: MNHNY and SVGAGI (reference sequence).

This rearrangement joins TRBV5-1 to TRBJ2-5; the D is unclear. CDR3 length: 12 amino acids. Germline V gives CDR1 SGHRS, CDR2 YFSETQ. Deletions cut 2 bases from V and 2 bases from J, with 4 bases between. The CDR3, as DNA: TGCGCCAGCAGCTTTACTCAAGAGACCCAGTACTTC. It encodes CASSFTQETQYF.

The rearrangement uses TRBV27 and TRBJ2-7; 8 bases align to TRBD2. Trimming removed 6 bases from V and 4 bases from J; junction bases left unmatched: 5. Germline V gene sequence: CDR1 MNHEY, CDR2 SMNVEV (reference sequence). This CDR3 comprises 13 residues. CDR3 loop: CASSFQRGYEQYF. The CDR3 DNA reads TGTGCCAGCAGCTTTCAGCGGGGGTACGAGCAGTACTTC.

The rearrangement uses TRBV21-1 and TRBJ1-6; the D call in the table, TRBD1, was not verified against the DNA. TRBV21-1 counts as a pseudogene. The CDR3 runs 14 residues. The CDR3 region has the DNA TGTGCCAGCAGCACCAAAAAAGGGACAGTCACCCTCCACTTT. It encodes CASSTKKGTVTLHF.

The CDR3 nucleotides read TGTGCCAGCAGCTTAGGCGTAAATGAGCAGTTCTTC. Its protein is CASSLGVNEQFF. V gene TRBV11-2 combines with J gene TRBJ2-1; D gene unclear. The germline gives CDR1 SGHAT, CDR2 FQNNGV. The V and J ends lost 1 base and 7 bases respectively, with 5 bases between them. The CDR3 spans 12 residues.

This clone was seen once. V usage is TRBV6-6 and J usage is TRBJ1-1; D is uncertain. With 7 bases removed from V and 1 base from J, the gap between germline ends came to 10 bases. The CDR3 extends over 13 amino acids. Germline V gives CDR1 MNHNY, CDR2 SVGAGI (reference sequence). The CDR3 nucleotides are TGTGCCAGCACTCAAAGGCCGAACACTGAAGCTTTCTTT. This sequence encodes CASTQRPNTEAFF.

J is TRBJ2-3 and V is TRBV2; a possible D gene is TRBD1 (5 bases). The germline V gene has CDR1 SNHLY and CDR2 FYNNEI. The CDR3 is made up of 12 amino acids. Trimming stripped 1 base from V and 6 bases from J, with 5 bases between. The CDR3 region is CASSEEGDTQYF. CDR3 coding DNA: TGTGCCAGCAGTGAAGAGGGGGATACGCAGTATTTT.

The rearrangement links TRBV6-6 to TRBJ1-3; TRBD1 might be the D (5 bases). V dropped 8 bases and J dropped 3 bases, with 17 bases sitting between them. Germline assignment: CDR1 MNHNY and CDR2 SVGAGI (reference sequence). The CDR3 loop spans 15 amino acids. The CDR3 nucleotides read TGTGCCAGCCTCTCCCCGGGGACGAGTGGAAACACCATATATTTT. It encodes CASLSPGTSGNTIYF.

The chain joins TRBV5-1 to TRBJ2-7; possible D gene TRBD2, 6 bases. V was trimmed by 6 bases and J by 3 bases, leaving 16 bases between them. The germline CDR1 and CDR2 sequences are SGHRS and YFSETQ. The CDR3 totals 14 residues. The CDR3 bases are TGCGCCAGCACCCGCGGGGACTCGGGCTACGAGCAGTACTTC. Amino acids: CASTRGDSGYEQYF. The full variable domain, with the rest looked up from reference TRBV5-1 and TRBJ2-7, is KAGVTQTPRYLIKTRGQQVTLSCSPISGHRSVSWYQQTPGQGLQFLFEYFSETQRNKGNFPGRFSGRQFSNSRSEMNVSTLELGDSALYLCASTRGDSGYEQYFGPGTRLTVT.

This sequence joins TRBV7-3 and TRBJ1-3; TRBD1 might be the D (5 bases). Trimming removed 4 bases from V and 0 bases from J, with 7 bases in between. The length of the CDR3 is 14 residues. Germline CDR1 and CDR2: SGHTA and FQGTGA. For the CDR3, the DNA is TGTGCCAGCAGCTCCGACAGCTCTGGAAACACCATATATTTT. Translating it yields CASSSDSSGNTIYF.

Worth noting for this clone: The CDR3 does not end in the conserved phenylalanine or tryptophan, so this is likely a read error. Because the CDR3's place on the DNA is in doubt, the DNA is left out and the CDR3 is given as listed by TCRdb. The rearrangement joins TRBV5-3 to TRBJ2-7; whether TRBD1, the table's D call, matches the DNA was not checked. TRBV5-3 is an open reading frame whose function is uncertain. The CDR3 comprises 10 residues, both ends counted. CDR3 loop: CARSLGQGSP.

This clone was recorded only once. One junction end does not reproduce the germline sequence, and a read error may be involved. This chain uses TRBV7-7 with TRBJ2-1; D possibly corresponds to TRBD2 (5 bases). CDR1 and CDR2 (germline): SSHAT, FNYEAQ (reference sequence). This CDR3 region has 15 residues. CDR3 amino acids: CASSRVLGGNNEQFF. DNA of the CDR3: TGTGCTAGCAGCCGGGTACTAGGCGGAAACAATGAGCAGTTCTTC. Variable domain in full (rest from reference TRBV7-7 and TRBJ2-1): GAGVSQSPRYKVTKRGQDVTLRCDPISSHATLYWYQQALGQGPEFLTYFNYEAQPDKSGLPSDRFSAERPEGSISTLTIQRTEQRDSAMYRCASSRVLGGNNEQFFGPGTRLTVL.

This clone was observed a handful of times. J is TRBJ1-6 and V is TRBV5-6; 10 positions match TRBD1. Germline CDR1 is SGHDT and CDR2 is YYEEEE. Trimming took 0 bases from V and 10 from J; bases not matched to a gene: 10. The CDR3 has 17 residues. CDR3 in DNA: TGTGCCAGCAGCTTGGGAGACAGGGGGCGCGTACGCTCACCCCTCCACTTT. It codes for CASSLGDRGRVRSPLHF.

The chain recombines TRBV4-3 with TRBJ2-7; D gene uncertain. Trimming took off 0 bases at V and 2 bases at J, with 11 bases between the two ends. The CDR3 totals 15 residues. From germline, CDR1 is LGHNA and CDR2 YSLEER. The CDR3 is CASSQEPRQPYEQYF. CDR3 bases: TGCGCCAGCAGCCAAGAGCCCAGGCAACCCTACGAGCAGTACTTC.

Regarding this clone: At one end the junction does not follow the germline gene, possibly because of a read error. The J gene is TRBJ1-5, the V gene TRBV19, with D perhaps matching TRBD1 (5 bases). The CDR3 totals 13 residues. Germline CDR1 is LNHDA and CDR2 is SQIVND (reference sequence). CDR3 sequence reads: CASSIGADRIGEF. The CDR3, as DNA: TGTGCCAGTAGTATTGGTGCGGACCGTATAGGGGAATTT.

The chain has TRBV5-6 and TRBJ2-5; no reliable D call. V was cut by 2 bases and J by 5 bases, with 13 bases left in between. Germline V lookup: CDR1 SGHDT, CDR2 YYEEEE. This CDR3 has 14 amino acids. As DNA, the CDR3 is TGTGCCAGCAGCTTCACCACGGTCCGGGAGACCCAGTACTTC. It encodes CASSFTTVRETQYF.

CDR3 sequence: CASSPSGQGASYEQYF. The CDR3 coding sequence is TGCGCCAGCAGCCCCAGTGGGCAGGGGGCTTCCTACGAGCAGTACTTC. This chain joins TRBV4-1 and TRBJ2-7, with 8 bases identical to TRBD1. The germline CDR1 and CDR2 sequences are MGHRA and YSYEKL. This CDR3 comprises 16 residues. V lost 4 bases and J lost 1; bases outside the gene matches: 9.

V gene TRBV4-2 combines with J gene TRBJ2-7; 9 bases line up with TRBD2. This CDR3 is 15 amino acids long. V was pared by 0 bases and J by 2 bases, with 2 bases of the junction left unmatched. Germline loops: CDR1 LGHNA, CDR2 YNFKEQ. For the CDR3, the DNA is TGTGCCAGCAGCCAAGAACTAGCGGGCACCTACGAGCAGTACTTC. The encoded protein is CASSQELAGTYEQYF.

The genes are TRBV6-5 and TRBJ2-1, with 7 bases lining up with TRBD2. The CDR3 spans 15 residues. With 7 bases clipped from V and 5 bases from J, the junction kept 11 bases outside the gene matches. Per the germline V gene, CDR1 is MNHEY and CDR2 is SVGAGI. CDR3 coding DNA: TGTGCCAGCACTGTGAGCCGGACTAGGAACAATGAGCAGTTCTTC. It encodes CASTVSRTRNNEQFF.

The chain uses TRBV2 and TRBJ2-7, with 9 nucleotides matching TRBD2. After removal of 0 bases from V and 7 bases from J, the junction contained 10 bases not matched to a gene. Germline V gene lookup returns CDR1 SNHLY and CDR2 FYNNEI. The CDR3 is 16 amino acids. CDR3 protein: CASSEALTGLAREQYF. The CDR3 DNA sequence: TGTGCCAGCAGTGAAGCGCTGACGGGACTAGCAAGGGAGCAGTACTTC. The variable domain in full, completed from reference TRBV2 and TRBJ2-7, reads EPEVTQTPSHQVTQMGQEVILRCVPISNHLYFYWYRQILGQKVEFLVSFYNNEISEKSEIFDDQFSVERPDGSNFTLKIRSTKLEDSAMYFCASSEALTGLAREQYFGPGTRLTVT.

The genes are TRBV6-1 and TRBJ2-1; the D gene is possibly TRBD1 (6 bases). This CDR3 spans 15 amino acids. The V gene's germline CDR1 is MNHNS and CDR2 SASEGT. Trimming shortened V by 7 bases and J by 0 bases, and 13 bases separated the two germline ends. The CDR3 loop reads CASTEGVLSYNEQFF. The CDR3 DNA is TGTGCCAGCACCGAGGGGGTTCTCTCCTACAATGAGCAGTTCTTC.

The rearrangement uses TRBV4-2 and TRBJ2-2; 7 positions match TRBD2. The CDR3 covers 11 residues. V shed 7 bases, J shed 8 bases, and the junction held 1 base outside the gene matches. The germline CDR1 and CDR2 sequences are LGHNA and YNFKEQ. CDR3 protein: CASKRGGELFF. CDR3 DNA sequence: TGTGCCAGCAAGCGGGGAGGGGAGCTGTTTTTT.

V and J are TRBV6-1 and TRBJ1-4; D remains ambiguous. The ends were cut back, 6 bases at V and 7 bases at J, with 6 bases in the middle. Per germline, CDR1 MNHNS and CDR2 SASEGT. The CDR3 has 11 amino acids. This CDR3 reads CASSLSEKLFF. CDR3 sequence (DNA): TGTGCCAGCAGCCTGAGTGAAAAACTGTTTTTT.

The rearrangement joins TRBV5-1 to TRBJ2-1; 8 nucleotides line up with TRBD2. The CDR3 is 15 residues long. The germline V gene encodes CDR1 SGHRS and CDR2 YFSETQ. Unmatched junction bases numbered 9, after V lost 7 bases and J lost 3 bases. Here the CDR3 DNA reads TGCGCCAGCTCCCCCGGGAGGGGCTTCTACAATGAGCAGTTCTTC. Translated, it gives CASSPGRGFYNEQFF. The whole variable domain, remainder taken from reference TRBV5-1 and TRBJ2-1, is KAGVTQTPRYLIKTRGQQVTLSCSPISGHRSVSWYQQTPGQGLQFLFEYFSETQRNKGNFPGRFSGRQFSNSRSEMNVSTLELGDSALYLCASSPGRGFYNEQFFGPGTRLTVL.

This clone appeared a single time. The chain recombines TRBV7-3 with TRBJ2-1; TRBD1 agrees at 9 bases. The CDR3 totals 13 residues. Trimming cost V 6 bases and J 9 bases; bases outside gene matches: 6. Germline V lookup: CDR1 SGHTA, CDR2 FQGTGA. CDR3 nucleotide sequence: TGTGCCAGCAGTCCCACAGGGGGCATTGAGCAGTTCTTC. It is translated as CASSPTGGIEQFF.

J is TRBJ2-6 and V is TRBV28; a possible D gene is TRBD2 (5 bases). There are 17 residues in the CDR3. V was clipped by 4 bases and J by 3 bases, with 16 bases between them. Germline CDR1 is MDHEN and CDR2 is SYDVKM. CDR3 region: CASSSPGSSGGANVLTF. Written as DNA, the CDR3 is TGTGCCAGCAGTTCCCCGGGGTCCTCGGGTGGGGCCAACGTCCTGACTTTC.

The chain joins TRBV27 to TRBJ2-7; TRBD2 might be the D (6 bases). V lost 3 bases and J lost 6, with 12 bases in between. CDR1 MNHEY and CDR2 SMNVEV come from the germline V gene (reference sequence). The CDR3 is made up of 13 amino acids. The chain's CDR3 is CASSFGGTTEQYF. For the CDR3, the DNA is TGTGCCAGCAGTTTTGGGGGGACGACCGAGCAGTACTTC.

The DNA of the CDR3 is TGCGCCAGCAGCTCTTTGGGGCGGGGCAAGACCCAGTACTTC. Amino acids: CASSSLGRGKTQYF. The rearrangement joins TRBV5-1 to TRBJ2-5, with D tentatively TRBD2 (6 bases). This CDR3 has 14 amino acids. V was cut by 3 bases and J by 6 bases, with 15 bases left in between. Germline CDR1 is SGHRS and CDR2 is YFSETQ.

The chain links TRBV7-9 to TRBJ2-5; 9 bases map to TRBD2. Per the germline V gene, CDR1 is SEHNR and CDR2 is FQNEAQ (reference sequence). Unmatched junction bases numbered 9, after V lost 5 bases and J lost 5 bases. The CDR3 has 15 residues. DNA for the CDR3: TGTGCCAGCAGCCCGAGAGCGGGAGGTGGGGAGACCCAGTACTTC. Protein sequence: CASSPRAGGGETQYF.

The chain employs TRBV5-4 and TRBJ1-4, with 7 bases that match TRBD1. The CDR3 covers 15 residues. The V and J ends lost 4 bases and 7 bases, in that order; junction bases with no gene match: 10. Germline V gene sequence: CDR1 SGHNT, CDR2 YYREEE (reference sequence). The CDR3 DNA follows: TGTGCCAGCAGCCTCACCTCGGGACAGTCTGAAAAACTGTTTTTT. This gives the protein CASSLTSGQSEKLFF.